Following are 7 T cell receptor beta chains from one sample sequenced in a study of CD8+CD57+ T cells in acquired aplastic anemia. TCR beta VDJ combinations and CDR3 sequences were profiled from genomic DNA. A single record per CDR3 protein comes from TCRdb applying MiXCR to the reads. The table shows about 35,000 distinct CDR3 sequences, with about 77% occurring only once. Sequenced input: sorted CD4+, CD8+, or CD8+CD57+ T cells (not recorded which) from PBMCs. These TCRs come from a human donor in good health, serving as a control.

The CDR3 loop is CAIRADRGNTGELFF. DNA for the CDR3: TGTGCCATCAGAGCGGACAGGGGGAACACCGGGGAGCTGTTTTTT. The chain recombines TRBV10-3 with TRBJ2-2, with TRBD1 identical over 9 bases. Germline CDR1 is ENHRY and CDR2 is SYGVKD. With V trimmed by 6 bases and J by 1 base, 3 bases remained unmatched. The CDR3 is 15 residues long.

The rearrangement joins TRBV24-1 to TRBJ1-2; TRBD1 is a possible D gene (5 bases). Trimming removed 0 bases at V and 7 bases at J, with 14 bases between. The CDR3 extends over 15 amino acids. CDR1 and CDR2 from the germline V gene are KGHDR and SFDVKD. This chain's CDR3 is CATSDLTGPGSGYTF. DNA for the CDR3: TGTGCCACCAGTGATTTGACGGGGCCTGGCAGTGGCTACACCTTC.

This clonotype was seen a few times. The chain links TRBV29-1 to TRBJ2-7; D is perhaps TRBD1 or TRBD2 (7 bases each). Trimming took off 6 bases at V and 6 bases at J, with 27 bases between the two ends. This CDR3 has 16 residues. Germline assignment: CDR1 SQVTM and CDR2 ANQGSEA. This CDR3 is CSVNQGGPVASFEQYF. Written as DNA, the CDR3 is TGCAGCGTCAACCAGGGGGGGCCCGTGGCTTCTTTCGAGCAGTACTTC.

Points on this clonotype: The junction shows a germline mismatch at one end, possibly a read error. The chain has TRBV25-1 and TRBJ2-7; 9 bases are shared with TRBD1. CDR1 is MGHDK, CDR2 SYGVNS, per germline. This CDR3 spans 14 amino acids. This chain's CDR3 is CASSSPGTGNEQYF. The CDR3 region has the DNA TGCGCCAGCAGCAGTCCCGGGACAGGGAACGAGCAGTACTTC.

The V gene is TRBV19, the J gene TRBJ2-5; D perhaps matches TRBD1 (5 bases). The V and J ends lost 6 bases and 2 bases respectively, with 13 bases between them. The CDR3 length is 14 residues. Looked up from germline, CDR1 is LNHDA and CDR2 is SQIVND (reference sequence). The CDR3 sequence is CASRSQGAQETQYF. The DNA of the CDR3 is TGTGCCAGTAGATCCCAAGGGGCACAAGAGACCCAGTACTTC.

The chain has TRBV14 and TRBJ2-3; D remains ambiguous. The CDR3 length is 13 residues. Trimming cost V 6 bases and J 4 bases, with 11 bases left between them. The V gene's germline CDR1 is SGHDN and CDR2 FVKESK. CDR3 in amino acids: CASRLGFADTQYF. In DNA, the CDR3 is TGTGCCAGCAGATTGGGATTCGCAGATACGCAGTATTTT.

This chain joins TRBV2 and TRBJ1-2, with D hard to call. Per germline, CDR1 SNHLY and CDR2 FYNNEI. V shed 1 base and J shed 0 bases, with 9 bases lying between them. CDR3 length: 15 residues. CDR3 nucleotides: TGTGCCAGCAGTGAAGGCCGGTTAGCTAACTATGGCTACACCTTC. Its translation: CASSEGRLANYGYTF. Full variable domain (rest looked up from reference TRBV2 and TRBJ1-2): EPEVTQTPSHQVTQMGQEVILRCVPISNHLYFYWYRQILGQKVEFLVSFYNNEISEKSEIFDDQFSVERPDGSNFTLKIRSTKLEDSAMYFCASSEGRLANYGYTFGSGTRLTVV.